The rows below give T cell receptor beta chains drawn from one sample of a study of blood T cell repertoires in COVID-19. The assay was immunoSEQ multiplex PCR, and TCRdb's table has in-frame clones only and misses some. The sample has 150,000 to 200,000 clones, about 87% seen once. The source material was peripheral blood. The receptors shown here come from a woman aged 70-85 years with COVID-19, enrolled during active disease. Each CDR3 is given with its conserved first and last residue. The D gene is left open where the match is weak. Expanded clones are given a class, and other clones once, few, many or no size at all.

clone_size,v_call,d_call,j_call,cdr3_aa,cdr3_nt
-,TRBV7-3,TRBD1,TRBJ2-5,CASSLWAGGIETQYF,TGTGCCAGCAGCCTATGGGCAGGGGGCATCGAGACCCAGTACTTC
-,TRBV19,-,TRBJ2-1,CASSITVYNEQFF,TGTGCCAGTAGTATAACAGTCTACAATGAGCAGTTCTTC
-,TRBV14,TRBD2,TRBJ2-1,CASSQDVGSGRVRSYNEQFF,TGTGCCAGCAGCCAAGATGTGGGTAGCGGGAGGGTCCGGTCCTACAATGAGCAGTTCTTC
-,TRBV19,-,TRBJ2-5,CASSIDTYRAETQYF,TGTGCCAGTAGTATAGATACCTACAGGGCGGAGACCCAGTACTTC
-,TRBV3-1/TRBV3-2,-,TRBJ2-3,CASSQVGAITDTQYF,TGTGCCAGCAGCCAAGTAGGAGCCATCACAGATACGCAGTATTTT
once,TRBV6-5,TRBD1,TRBJ2-7,CASSYTRDRGGEQYF,TGTGCCAGCAGTTACACCAGGGACAGGGGAGGCGAGCAGTACTTC
-,TRBV5-1,TRBD1,TRBJ1-1,CASSPDRVWTEAFF,TGCGCCAGCAGCCCGGACAGGGTTTGGACTGAAGCTTTCTTT
-,TRBV4-3,-,TRBJ1-4,CASSQEWRQGIEKLFF,TGCGCCAGCAGCCAAGAATGGCGTCAGGGGATTGAAAAACTGTTTTTT
-,TRBV19,-,TRBJ1-2,CASSIDRSYGYTF,TGTGCCAGTAGTATAGATCGGTCATATGGCTACACCTTC
-,TRBV11-2,-,TRBJ2-5,CASSFPEETQYF,TGTGCCAGCAGCTTTCCGGAAGAGACCCAGTACTTC
few,TRBV29-1,TRBD2,TRBJ2-1,CSVEGLADHNEQFF,TGCAGCGTTGAAGGACTAGCGGATCACAATGAGCAGTTCTTC
-,TRBV27,TRBD1,TRBJ2-5,CASSTGQGGRETQYF,TGTGCCAGCAGTACCGGACAGGGAGGAAGAGAGACCCAGTACTTC
-,TRBV4-1,TRBD1,TRBJ2-7,CASSGQGAEQYF,TGCGCCAGCAGTGGACAGGGGGCCGAGCAGTACTTC
-,TRBV6-5,TRBD1,TRBJ1-4,CASSYFTGAVSEKLFF,TGTGCCAGCAGTTACTTTACAGGGGCCGTTTCTGAAAAACTGTTTTTT
-,TRBV7-9,-,TRBJ1-1,CASSLWARADTEAFF,TGTGCCAGCAGCTTATGGGCCAGGGCGGACACTGAAGCTTTCTTT
-,TRBV12-3/TRBV12-4,-,TRBJ2-7,CASSLSQFYEQYF,TGTGCCAGCAGTTTGAGCCAATTCTACGAGCAGTACTTC
once,TRBV5-1,TRBD1,TRBJ1-6,CASSPSPGTGAPLHF,TGCGCCAGCAGCCCGAGTCCCGGGACAGGGGCACCCCTCCACTTT
-,TRBV6-2/TRBV6-3,-,TRBJ1-1,CASSYTVGGRWNTEAFF,TGTGCCAGCAGTTACACGGTGGGGGGGAGATGGAACACTGAAGCTTTCTTT
-,TRBV6-2/TRBV6-3,TRBD1,TRBJ2-7,CASSQDRVQEQYF,TGTGCCAGCAGTCAGGACAGGGTTCAAGAGCAGTACTTC
-,TRBV2,-,TRBJ1-5,CASSGGGAINQPQHF,TGTGCCAGCAGTGGGGGGGGCGCGATAAATCAGCCCCAGCATTTT
-,TRBV10-1,TRBD1,TRBJ1-1,CASIEGGQGHGRNTEAFF,TGCGCCAGCATTGAGGGGGGACAGGGGCATGGTAGGAACACTGAAGCTTTCTTT
-,TRBV7-9,TRBD2,TRBJ2-3,CASSLGPPGLGFSTDTQYF,TGTGCCAGCAGCTTAGGCCCACCGGGACTAGGTTTTAGCACAGATACGCAGTATTTT
-,TRBV12-5,-,TRBJ1-6,CASGLSGYGSPLHF,TGTGCTAGTGGTTTGTCAGGGTATGGTTCACCCCTCCACTTT
-,TRBV7-9,TRBD1,TRBJ1-4,CASSIGQGGEKLFF,TGTGCCAGCAGCATCGGACAGGGAGGTGAAAAACTGTTTTTT
-,TRBV10-3,TRBD1,TRBJ2-7,CAIRAQQGDEQYF,TGTGCCATCAGGGCCCAGCAGGGGGACGAGCAGTACTTC
-,TRBV5-1,TRBD2,TRBJ2-7,CASSFTLAGSYEQYF,TGCGCCAGCAGCTTTACCCTAGCGGGATCTTACGAGCAGTACTTC
-,TRBV10-3,TRBD1,TRBJ1-1,CAISRQGGNTEAFF,TGTGCCATCAGCCGACAGGGGGGCAACACTGAAGCTTTCTTT
-,TRBV28,TRBD1,TRBJ1-1,CASSLDRGLAFF,TGTGCCAGCAGTCTTGACAGGGGGCTGGCTTTCTTT
once,TRBV6-1,-,TRBJ1-6,CASSERSGSSNSPLHF,TGTGCCAGCAGTGAAAGGAGTGGGTCCAGTAATTCACCCCTCCACTTT
-,TRBV6-5,-,TRBJ1-4,CASSYGQGGEKLFF,TGTGCCAGCAGTTATGGGCAGGGAGGGGAAAAACTGTTTTTT
-,TRBV5-1,-,TRBJ1-5,CASSPGQGGYQPQHF,TGCGCCAGCAGCCCCGGCCAGGGAGGGTATCAGCCCCAGCATTTT
-,TRBV24-1,TRBD2,TRBJ2-1,CATMVLAGSYNEQFF,TGTGCCACCATGGTCCTAGCGGGGAGCTACAATGAGCAGTTCTTC
-,TRBV7-9,TRBD2,TRBJ2-3,CASSLVLGGSTDTQYF,TGTGCCAGCAGCTTAGTTCTCGGGGGGAGCACAGATACGCAGTATTTT
once,TRBV5-1,TRBD1,TRBJ1-1,CASSPGQGAGHTEAFF,TGCGCCAGCAGCCCTGGACAGGGGGCGGGTCACACTGAAGCTTTCTTT
-,TRBV5-4,TRBD2,TRBJ2-4,CAISPVAGGKNIQYF,TGTGCCATCTCTCCTGTAGCGGGAGGAAAAAACATTCAGTACTTC
once,TRBV15,TRBD2,TRBJ2-1,CATSGGLAGYRYNEQFF,TGTGCCACCAGCGGCGGACTAGCGGGATATAGGTACAATGAGCAGTTCTTC
-,TRBV19,TRBD1,TRBJ2-2,CASSPQGQGLTGELFF,TGTGCCAGTAGCCCTCAAGGACAGGGGTTAACCGGGGAGCTGTTTTTT
-,TRBV7-2,-,TRBJ2-1,CASSLLEGWRGNEQFF,TGTGCCAGCAGCTTGTTGGAGGGTTGGAGGGGCAATGAGCAGTTCTTC
once,TRBV27,-,TRBJ2-1,CASSLVGGSYNEQFF,TGTGCCAGCAGTTTAGTAGGGGGCTCCTACAATGAGCAGTTCTTC
-,TRBV6-1,-,TRBJ2-5,CASSEQGGIQETQYF,TGTGCCAGCAGTGAGCAGGGAGGTATCCAAGAGACCCAGTACTTC
-,TRBV11-1,TRBD1,TRBJ1-1,CASSPDRVMNTEAFF,TGTGCCAGCAGCCCCGACAGGGTCATGAACACTGAAGCTTTCTTT
once,TRBV28,-,TRBJ1-2,CASSLTGKENYGYTF,TGTGCCAGCAGTTTGACAGGAAAGGAAAACTATGGCTACACCTTC
-,TRBV11-2,-,TRBJ2-2,CASSRGRNTGELFF,TGTGCCAGCAGTCGCGGTAGGAACACCGGGGAGCTGTTTTTT
-,TRBV18,TRBD2,TRBJ2-7,CATTSPSGSYEQYF,TGTGCCACCACATCCCCTAGCGGATCCTACGAGCAGTACTTC
-,TRBV3-1/TRBV3-2,-,TRBJ1-3,CASSRGRSGNTIYF,TGTGCCAGCAGCCGGGGCCGCTCTGGAAACACCATATATTTT
-,TRBV5-1,-,TRBJ2-2,CASSRARAGELFF,TGCGCCAGCAGCCGCGCGCGGGCCGGGGAGCTGTTTTTT
-,TRBV30,TRBD2,TRBJ2-3,CAWSVASGSSDTQYF,TGTGCCTGGAGTGTAGCTAGCGGGAGTTCAGATACGCAGTATTTT
-,TRBV27,TRBD1,TRBJ2-7,CASTLKTGMNNEQYF,TGTGCCAGCACCCTTAAGACAGGGATGAACAACGAGCAGTACTTC
-,TRBV9,TRBD2,TRBJ2-2,CASSETGLAGGYTGELFF,TGTGCCAGCAGCGAGACGGGACTAGCGGGAGGGTATACCGGGGAGCTGTTTTTT
-,TRBV11-2,-,TRBJ1-4,CASSRQLITNEKLFF,TGTGCCAGCAGCCGCCAACTGATAACTAATGAAAAACTGTTTTTT
once,TRBV6-2/TRBV6-3,-,TRBJ1-1,CASSSRGEVNTEAFF,TGTGCCAGCAGCTCACGAGGTGAGGTGAACACTGAAGCTTTCTTT
-,TRBV6-6,-,TRBJ2-5,CASTTKLGGAETQYF,TGTGCCAGCACCACGAAGCTTGGCGGTGCCGAGACCCAGTACTTC
-,TRBV5-5,-,TRBJ1-2,CASSLEPVSYYGYTF,TGTGCCAGCAGCTTGGAACCAGTTAGCTACTATGGCTACACCTTC
few,TRBV7-9,-,TRBJ1-2,CASSLGAGQTNYGYTF,TGTGCCAGCAGCTTAGGAGCGGGGCAAACTAACTATGGCTACACCTTC
-,TRBV29-1,-,TRBJ2-7,CSVEDRMYEQYF,TGCAGCGTCGAAGACCGTATGTACGAGCAGTACTTC
few,TRBV6-5,TRBD1,TRBJ1-4,CASSGTAQEKLFF,TGTGCCAGCAGCGGGACAGCTCAAGAAAAACTGTTTTTT